This T cell receptor beta chain appears in the sequencing data of a study of CXCR3-negative and CXCR3-positive naive CD8 T cells. Per the germline V gene, CDR1 is SGHTA and CDR2 is FQGTGA. This CDR3 comprises 15 residues. Naive CD8+ T lymphocytes were specified as CD45RO-CCR7+CD27+CD95-. 5' RACE that incorporated UMI labels was used to prepare the TRB cDNA libraries. TCRdb reprocessed the 5' RACE reads and stores each CDR3 protein as one record, lacking DNA. The sample data list approximately 56,000 distinct CDR3 sequences. The origin of this receptor is a human donor in good health. Some clones in this sample may be carry-over from other donors' samples. The chain couples TRBV7-3 to TRBJ2-7; TCRdb outputs TRBD1, but without DNA this stays unchecked. The source material was naive CXCR3- CD8+ T cells from blood. Described subset: CD45RO-CCR7+CD27+CD95- naive CD8+ T cells lacking CXCR3 (TNR3-). The CDR3 loop reads CASSTSGPGPYEQYF. Combining the CDR3 with reference TRBV7-3 and TRBJ2-7 gives the whole variable domain GAGVSQTPSNKVTEKGKYVELRCDPISGHTALYWYRQSLGQGPEFLIYFQGTGAADDSGLPNDRFFAVRPEGSVSTLKIQRTERGDSAVYLCASSTSGPGPYEQYFGPGTRLTVT.